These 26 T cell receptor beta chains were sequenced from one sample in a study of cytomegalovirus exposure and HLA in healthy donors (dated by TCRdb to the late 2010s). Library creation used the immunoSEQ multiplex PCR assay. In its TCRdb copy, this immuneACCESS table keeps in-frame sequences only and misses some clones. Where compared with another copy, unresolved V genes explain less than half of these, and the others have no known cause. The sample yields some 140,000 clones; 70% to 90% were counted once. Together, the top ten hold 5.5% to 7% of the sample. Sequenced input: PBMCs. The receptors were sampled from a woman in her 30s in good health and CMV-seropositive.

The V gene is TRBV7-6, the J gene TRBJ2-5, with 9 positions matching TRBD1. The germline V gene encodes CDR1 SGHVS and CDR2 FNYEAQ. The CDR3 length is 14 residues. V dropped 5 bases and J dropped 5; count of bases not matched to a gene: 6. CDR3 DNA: TGTGCCAGCAGCCCTACAGGGGGCGGTGAGACCCAGTACTTC. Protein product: CASSPTGGGETQYF.

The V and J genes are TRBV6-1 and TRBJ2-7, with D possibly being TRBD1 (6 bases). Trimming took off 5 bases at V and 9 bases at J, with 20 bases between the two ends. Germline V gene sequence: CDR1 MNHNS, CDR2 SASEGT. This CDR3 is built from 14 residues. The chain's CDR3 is CASSLPVPGVGQYF. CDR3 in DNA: TGTGCCAGCAGTCTCCCCGTGCCAGGGGTCGGGCAGTACTTC.

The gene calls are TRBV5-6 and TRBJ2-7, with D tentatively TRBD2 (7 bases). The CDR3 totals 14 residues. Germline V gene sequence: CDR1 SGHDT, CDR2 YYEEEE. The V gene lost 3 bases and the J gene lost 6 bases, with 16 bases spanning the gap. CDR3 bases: TGTGCCAGCAGCTCCACGGCGGGGGCGGGCGAGCAGTACTTC. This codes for CASSSTAGAGEQYF.

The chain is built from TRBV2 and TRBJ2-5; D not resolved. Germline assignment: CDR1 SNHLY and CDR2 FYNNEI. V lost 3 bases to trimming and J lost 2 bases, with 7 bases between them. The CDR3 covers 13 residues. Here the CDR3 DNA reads TGTGCCAGCAGTGAGTCCGTTCAAGAGACCCAGTACTTC. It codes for CASSESVQETQYF.

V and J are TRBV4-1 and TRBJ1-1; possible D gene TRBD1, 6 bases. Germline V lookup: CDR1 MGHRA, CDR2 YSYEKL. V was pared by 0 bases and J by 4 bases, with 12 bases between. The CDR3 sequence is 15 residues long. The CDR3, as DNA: TGCGCCAGCAGCCAAGATTCAGGGGTGAGCACTGAAGCTTTCTTT. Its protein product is CASSQDSGVSTEAFF.

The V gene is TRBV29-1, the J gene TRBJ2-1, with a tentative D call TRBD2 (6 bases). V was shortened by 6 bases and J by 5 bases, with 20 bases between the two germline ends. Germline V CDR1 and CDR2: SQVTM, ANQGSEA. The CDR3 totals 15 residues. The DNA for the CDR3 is TGCAGCGTCCAGGGTGCGGGACTCGCAGACAATGAGCAGTTCTTC. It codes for CSVQGAGLADNEQFF.

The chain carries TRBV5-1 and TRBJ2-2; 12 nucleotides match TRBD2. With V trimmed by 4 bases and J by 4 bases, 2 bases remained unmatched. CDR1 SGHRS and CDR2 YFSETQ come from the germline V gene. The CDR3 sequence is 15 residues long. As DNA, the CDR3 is TGCGCCAGCAGCCTGACTAGCGGGGGCACCGGGGAGCTGTTTTTT. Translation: CASSLTSGGTGELFF.

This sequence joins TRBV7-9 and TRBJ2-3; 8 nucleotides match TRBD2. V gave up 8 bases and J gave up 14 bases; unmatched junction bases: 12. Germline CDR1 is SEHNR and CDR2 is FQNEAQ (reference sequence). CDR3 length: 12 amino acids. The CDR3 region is CASSYSGAVGYF. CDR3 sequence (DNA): TGTGCCAGCTCCTATAGCGGGGCCGTTGGGTATTTT. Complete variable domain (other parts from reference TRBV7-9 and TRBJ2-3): DTGVSQNPRHKITKRGQNVTFRCDPISEHNRLYWYRQTLGQGPEFLTYFQNEAQLEKSRLLSDRFSAERPKGSFSTLEIQRTEQGDSAMYLCASSYSGAVGYFGPGTRLTVL.

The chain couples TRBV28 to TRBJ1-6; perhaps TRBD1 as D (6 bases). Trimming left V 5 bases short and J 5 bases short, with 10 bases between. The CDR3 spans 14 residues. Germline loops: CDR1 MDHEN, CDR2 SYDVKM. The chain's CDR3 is CASSADRNNSPLHF. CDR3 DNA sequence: TGTGCCAGCAGTGCGGACAGAAATAATTCACCCCTCCACTTT.

CDR3 bases: TGTGCCAGCAGCTTCCTCGGGGGGGCCGGCTCCTACGAGCAGTACTTC. Translated: CASSFLGGAGSYEQYF. The chain recombines TRBV28 with TRBJ2-7; 8 bases line up with TRBD2. The germline V gene has CDR1 MDHEN and CDR2 SYDVKM. Trimming at V came to 6 bases and at J to 0 bases, leaving 10 bases not matched to a gene. The CDR3 spans 16 residues.

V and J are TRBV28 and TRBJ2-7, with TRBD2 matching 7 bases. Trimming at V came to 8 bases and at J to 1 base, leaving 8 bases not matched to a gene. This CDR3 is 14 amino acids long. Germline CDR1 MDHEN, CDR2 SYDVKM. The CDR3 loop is CASLGLDLSYEQYF. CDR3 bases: TGTGCCAGCTTAGGACTAGACCTGTCCTACGAGCAGTACTTC.

This CDR3 reads CASSLGQGFNQPQHF. CDR3 sequence (DNA): TGTGCCAGTAGCCTTGGACAGGGTTTCAATCAGCCCCAGCATTTT. The rearrangement uses TRBV19 and TRBJ1-5; 8 bases align to TRBD1. The CDR3 length is 15 residues. The germline gives CDR1 LNHDA, CDR2 SQIVND (reference sequence). Trimming took 6 bases from V and 3 from J; bases not matched to a gene: 7. Drawing the rest from reference TRBV19 and TRBJ1-5, the complete variable domain is DGGITQSPKYLFRKEGQNVTLSCEQNLNHDAMYWYRQDPGQGLRLIYYSQIVNDFQKGDIAEGYSVSREKKESFPLTVTSAQKNPTAFYLCASSLGQGFNQPQHFGDGTRLSIL.

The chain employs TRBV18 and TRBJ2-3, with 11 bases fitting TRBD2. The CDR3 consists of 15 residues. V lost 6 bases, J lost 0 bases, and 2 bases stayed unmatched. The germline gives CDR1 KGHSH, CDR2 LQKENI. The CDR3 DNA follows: TGTGCCAGCTCCCTAGCGGGAGGTAGCACAGATACGCAGTATTTT. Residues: CASSLAGGSTDTQYF.

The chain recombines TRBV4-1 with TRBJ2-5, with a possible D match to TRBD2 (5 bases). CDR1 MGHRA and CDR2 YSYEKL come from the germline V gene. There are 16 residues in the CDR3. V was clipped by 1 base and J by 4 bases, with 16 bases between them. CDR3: CASSQVGLASGETQYF. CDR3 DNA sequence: TGCGCCAGCAGCCAAGTTGGGCTAGCCAGCGGAGAGACCCAGTACTTC.

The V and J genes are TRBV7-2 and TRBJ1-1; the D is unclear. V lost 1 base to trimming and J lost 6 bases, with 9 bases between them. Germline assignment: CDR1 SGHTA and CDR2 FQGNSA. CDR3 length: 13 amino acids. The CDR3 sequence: CASSLVAESEAFF. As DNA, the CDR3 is TGTGCCAGCAGCTTAGTGGCAGAATCTGAAGCTTTCTTT.

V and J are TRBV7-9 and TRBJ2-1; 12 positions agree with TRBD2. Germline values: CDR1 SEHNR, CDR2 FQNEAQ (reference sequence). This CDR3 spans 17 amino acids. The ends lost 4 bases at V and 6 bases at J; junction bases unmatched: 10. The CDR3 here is CASSSKRLAGGFNEQFF. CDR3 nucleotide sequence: TGTGCCAGCAGCTCTAAACGTCTAGCGGGGGGGTTCAATGAGCAGTTCTTC.

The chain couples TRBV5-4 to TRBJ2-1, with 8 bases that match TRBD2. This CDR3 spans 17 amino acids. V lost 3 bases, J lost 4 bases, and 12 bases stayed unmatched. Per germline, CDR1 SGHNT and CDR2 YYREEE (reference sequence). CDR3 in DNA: TGTGCCAGCAGCTCTCCCGGGGGTAGCGGGACGTACAATGAGCAGTTCTTC. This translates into CASSSPGGSGTYNEQFF. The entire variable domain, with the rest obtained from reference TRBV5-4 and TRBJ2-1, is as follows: ETGVTQSPTHLIKTRGQQVTLRCSSQSGHNTVSWYQQALGQGPQFIFQYYREEENGRGNFPPRFSGLQFPNYSSELNVNALELDDSALYLCASSSPGGSGTYNEQFFGPGTRLTVL.

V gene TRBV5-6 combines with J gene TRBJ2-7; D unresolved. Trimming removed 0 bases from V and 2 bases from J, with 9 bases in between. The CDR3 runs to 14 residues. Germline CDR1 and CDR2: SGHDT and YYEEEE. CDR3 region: CASSLGPTTYEQYF. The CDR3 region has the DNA TGTGCCAGCAGCTTGGGGCCAACCACCTACGAGCAGTACTTC. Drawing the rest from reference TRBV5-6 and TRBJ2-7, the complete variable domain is DAGVTQSPTHLIKTRGQQVTLRCSPKSGHDTVSWYQQALGQGPQFIFQYYEEEERQRGNFPDRFSGHQFPNYSSELNVNALLLGDSALYLCASSLGPTTYEQYFGPGTRLTVT.

CDR3 DNA sequence: TGTGCCAGCAGCTTCCCCGCGGGGGGACGGAACTATGGCTACACCTTC. Translating it yields CASSFPAGGRNYGYTF. The chain has TRBV7-9 and TRBJ1-2; D may be TRBD1 (5 bases). This CDR3 is 16 amino acids long. Trimming shortened V by 3 bases and J by 2 bases, and 16 bases separated the two germline ends. CDR1 is SEHNR and CDR2 is FQNEAQ in the germline V gene (reference sequence).

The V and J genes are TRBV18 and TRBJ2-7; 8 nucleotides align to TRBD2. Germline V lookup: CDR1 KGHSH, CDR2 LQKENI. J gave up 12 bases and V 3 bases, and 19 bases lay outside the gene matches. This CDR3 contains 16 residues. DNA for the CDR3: TGTGCCAGCTCACCCTCCTCCGGGACCGGGACTAGTCCACCGTACTTC. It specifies CASSPSSGTGTSPPYF.

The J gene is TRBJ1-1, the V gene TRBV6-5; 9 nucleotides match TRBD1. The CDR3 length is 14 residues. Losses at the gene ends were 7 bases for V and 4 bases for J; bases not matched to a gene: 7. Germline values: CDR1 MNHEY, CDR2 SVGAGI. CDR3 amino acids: CASTRDREGTEAFF. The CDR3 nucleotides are TGTGCCAGCACTCGGGACAGGGAGGGCACTGAAGCTTTCTTT.

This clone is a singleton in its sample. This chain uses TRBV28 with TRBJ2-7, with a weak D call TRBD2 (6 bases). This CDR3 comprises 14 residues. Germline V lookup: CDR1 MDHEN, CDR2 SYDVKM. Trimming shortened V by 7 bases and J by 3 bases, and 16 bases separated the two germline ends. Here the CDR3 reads CASTPRRGSYEQYF. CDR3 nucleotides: TGTGCCAGCACCCCGAGGCGGGGCAGCTACGAGCAGTACTTC.

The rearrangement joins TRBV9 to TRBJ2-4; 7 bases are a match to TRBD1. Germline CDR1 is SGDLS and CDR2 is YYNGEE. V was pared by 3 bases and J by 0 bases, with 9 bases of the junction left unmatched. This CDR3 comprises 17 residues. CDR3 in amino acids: CASSASGTVAAKNIQYF. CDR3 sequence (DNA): TGTGCCAGCAGCGCCTCCGGGACAGTCGCAGCCAAAAACATTCAGTACTTC. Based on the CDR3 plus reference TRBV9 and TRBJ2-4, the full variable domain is DSGVTQTPKHLITATGQRVTLRCSPRSGDLSVYWYQQSLDQGLQFLIQYYNGEERAKGNILERFSAQQFPDLHSELNLSSLELGDSALYFCASSASGTVAAKNIQYFGAGTRLSVL.

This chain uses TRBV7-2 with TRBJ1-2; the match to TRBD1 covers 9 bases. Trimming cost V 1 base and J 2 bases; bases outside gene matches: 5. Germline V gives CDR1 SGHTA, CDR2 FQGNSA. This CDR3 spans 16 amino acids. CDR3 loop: CASSLVMGTGNYGYTF. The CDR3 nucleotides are TGTGCCAGCAGCTTAGTAATGGGGACAGGGAACTATGGCTACACCTTC.

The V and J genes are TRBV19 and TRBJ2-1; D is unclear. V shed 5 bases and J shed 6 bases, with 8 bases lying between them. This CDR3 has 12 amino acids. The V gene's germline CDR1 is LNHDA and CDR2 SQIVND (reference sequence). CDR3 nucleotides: TGTGCCAGTAGTTTACATTTCAATGAGCAGTTCTTC. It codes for CASSLHFNEQFF.

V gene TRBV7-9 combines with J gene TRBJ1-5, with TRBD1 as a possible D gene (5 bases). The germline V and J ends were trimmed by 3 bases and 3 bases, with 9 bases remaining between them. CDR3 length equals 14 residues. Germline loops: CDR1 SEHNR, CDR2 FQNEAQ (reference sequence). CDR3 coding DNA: TGTGCCAGCAGCTTCGACAGTCTCAATCAGCCCCAGCATTTT. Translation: CASSFDSLNQPQHF.